Presented here are 4 T cell receptor beta chains from one specimen sequenced in a study of T cell changes during pregnancy in multiple sclerosis. Profiled with immunoSEQ multiplex PCR; TCRdb holds only in-frame clones, not every one. The table records approximately 71,000 clones, roughly nine tenths of them present only once. The source was peripheral blood, collected in the third trimester of pregnancy. Receptor source: a female donor with multiple sclerosis, enrolled in a pregnancy study.

This clone was detected once. The V call is TRBV5-1, the J call TRBJ2-5; 9 nucleotides match TRBD2. The CDR3 runs 18 residues. CDR1 is SGHRS, CDR2 YFSETQ, per germline. V gave up 0 bases and J gave up 1 base; unmatched junction bases: 10. Written as DNA, the CDR3 is TGCGCCAGCAGCTTGGGGTCTAGCGGGACGGCCATCCAAGAGACCCAGTACTTC. It yields the protein CASSLGSSGTAIQETQYF.

Details on this clone: The same CDR3 arises from other DNA sequences in this sample as well. The J gene is TRBJ1-5, the V gene TRBV11-2; D uncertain. V was clipped by 0 bases and J by 7 bases, with 7 bases between them. The CDR3 is 13 residues long. CDR1 and CDR2 from the germline V gene are SGHAT and FQNNGV. The CDR3 nucleotides read TGTGCCAGCAGCTTAGACCGGGGACAGCCCCAGCATTTT. Translation: CASSLDRGQPQHF.

The rearrangement links TRBV28 to TRBJ1-2; tentative D call: TRBD1 (6 bases). CDR3 size: 14 residues. The germline V gene encodes CDR1 MDHEN and CDR2 SYDVKM. V was clipped by 3 bases and J by 5 bases, with 13 bases between them. Here the CDR3 DNA reads TGTGCCAGCAGTTTGAGGAGGACAGTTTATGGCTACACCTTC. It codes for CASSLRRTVYGYTF.

The chain links TRBV7-9 to TRBJ1-5; D is possibly TRBD1 (5 bases). The CDR3 loop spans 13 amino acids. Trimming stripped 8 bases from V and 1 base from J, with 9 bases between. Germline CDR1 SEHNR, CDR2 FQNEAQ (reference sequence). DNA of the CDR3: TGTGCCAGCGTGCAGGGAAGCAATCAGCCCCAGCATTTT. Translation gives CASVQGSNQPQHF.